A selection of T cell receptor beta chains follows, all from one sample in a study of cytomegalovirus exposure and HLA in healthy donors. Repertoires were generated with immunoSEQ multiplex PCR, while TCRdb's copy carries only in-frame clones and drops some. The table shows 200,000 to 250,000 clones, with more than 75% occurring only once. Sequencing used PBMCs. These receptor sequences come from a woman aged 40-49 years in good health and CMV-seropositive. CDR3s include the opening cysteine and the closing phenylalanine or tryptophan. A D gene is named only where the DNA matches it firmly. Only some rows state a clone size, as once, few, many or a class for expanded clones.

v_gene,j_gene,d_gene,len,abundance,CDR3aa,CDR3nt
TRBV21-1,TRBJ1-3,-,13,-,CASRMDRGNTIYF,TGTGCCAGCAGGATGGACAGGGGAAACACCATATATTTT
TRBV7-8,TRBJ1-1,-,13,-,CASSLTVNTEAFF,TGTGCCAGCAGCCTGACAGTGAACACTGAAGCTTTCTTT
TRBV7-6,TRBJ2-2,-,17,-,CASSLEVGGINTGELFF,TGTGCCAGCAGCTTAGAAGTTGGAGGAATAAACACCGGGGAGCTGTTTTTT
TRBV19,TRBJ1-3,-,16,-,CASSPQGRASGNTIYF,TGTGCCAGTAGTCCACAGGGTCGGGCGTCTGGAAACACCATATATTTT
TRBV7-3,TRBJ2-1,TRBD2,12,-,CASSRGGNEQFF,TGTGCCAGCAGCCGGGGGGGCAATGAGCAGTTCTTC
TRBV6-6,TRBJ1-1,-,11,few,CACWTGAEAFF,TGTGCCTGCTGGACGGGGGCTGAAGCTTTCTTT
TRBV18,TRBJ2-3,TRBD2,16,-,CASSPEIAGGTDTQYF,TGTGCCAGCTCACCTGAGATAGCGGGGGGCACAGATACGCAGTATTTT
TRBV18,TRBJ1-6,-,16,-,CASSPSTRGPNSPLHF,TGTGCCAGCTCGCCTTCAACCAGGGGACCTAATTCACCCCTCCACTTT
TRBV19,TRBJ1-1,TRBD1,14,-,CASSMNRGGTEAFF,TGTGCCAGTAGTATGAACAGGGGAGGAACTGAAGCTTTCTTT
TRBV4-3,TRBJ2-3,TRBD2,17,once,CASSQGGLAEDTDTQYF,TGCGCCAGCAGCCAAGGTGGGCTAGCGGAAGACACAGATACGCAGTATTTT
TRBV7-8,TRBJ1-5,-,14,few,CASGRQAPDQPQHF,TGTGCCAGCGGCCGACAGGCCCCTGATCAGCCCCAGCATTTT
TRBV19,TRBJ1-4,TRBD1,15,-,CASSINRGVNEKLFF,TGTGCCAGTAGTATCAACAGGGGGGTTAATGAAAAACTGTTTTTT
TRBV7-2,TRBJ1-3,TRBD1,17,-,CASSLEGQANSGNTIYF,TGTGCCAGCAGCTTAGAGGGACAGGCCAACTCTGGAAACACCATATATTTT
TRBV27,TRBJ1-2,-,12,-,CASSRTNYGYTF,TGTGCCAGCAGCAGAACAAACTATGGCTACACCTTC
TRBV19,TRBJ2-4,TRBD1,14,-,CASSQGGAQNIQYF,TGTGCCAGTAGTCAAGGGGGCGCGCAAAACATTCAGTACTTC
TRBV4-3,TRBJ2-1,-,17,-,CASSQVSSAYSYNEQFF,TGCGCCAGCAGCCAAGTTAGCAGCGCCTACTCCTACAATGAGCAGTTCTTC
TRBV10-3,TRBJ1-2,TRBD1,15,-,CAIPTGEQGNYGYTF,TGTGCCATCCCCACGGGGGAACAGGGGAACTATGGCTACACCTTC
TRBV30,TRBJ1-1,-,17,-,CAWSVLGAVVGRTEAFF,TGTGCCTGGAGTGTACTGGGCGCTGTTGTGGGGAGGACTGAAGCTTTCTTT
TRBV6-1,TRBJ1-1,TRBD1,15,-,CASSTGGAGNTEAFF,TGTGCCAGCAGCACAGGGGGCGCGGGGAACACTGAAGCTTTCTTT
TRBV29-1,TRBJ2-1,-,12,-,CSVGSLNNEQFF,TGCAGCGTTGGTTCGTTAAACAATGAGCAGTTCTTC
TRBV12-5,TRBJ2-2,-,15,-,CASGFLQNGAGELFF,TGTGCTAGTGGTTTCCTACAGAACGGCGCCGGGGAGCTGTTTTTT
TRBV19,TRBJ1-1,-,14,few,CASSMGQSNAEAFF,TGTGCCAGTAGTATGGGACAATCGAACGCTGAAGCTTTCTTT
TRBV29-1,TRBJ2-7,-,13,-,CSVEFDSPYEQYF,TGCAGCGTTGAATTTGACAGCCCCTACGAGCAGTACTTC
TRBV4-3,TRBJ2-2,TRBD2,15,few,CASSLTTSGGAGLFF,TGCGCCAGCAGCCTAACTACTAGCGGGGGGGCCGGGCTGTTTTTT
TRBV27,TRBJ1-1,TRBD1,17,-,CASSPGTGGALGTEAFF,TGTGCCAGCAGTCCCGGGACAGGGGGTGCTCTGGGCACTGAAGCTTTCTTT
TRBV6-5,TRBJ2-7,-,14,-,CASSVAKRVYEQYF,TGTGCCAGCAGTGTGGCGAAGCGGGTCTACGAGCAGTACTTC
TRBV7-9,TRBJ1-2,TRBD1,14,few,CASSPGTAPYGYTF,TGTGCCAGCAGCCCCGGGACAGCCCCGTATGGCTACACCTTC
TRBV7-3,TRBJ1-1,-,15,-,CASSKSGERNTEAFF,TGTGCCAGCAGCAAGAGCGGGGAGAGGAACACTGAAGCTTTCTTT
TRBV6-5,TRBJ2-1,TRBD2,12,-,CASRTISGEQFF,TGTGCCAGCAGAACAATTAGCGGGGAGCAGTTCTTC
TRBV14,TRBJ1-2,-,13,-,CASSQVGNYGYTF,TGTGCCAGCAGCCAGGTCGGGAACTATGGCTACACCTTC
TRBV19,TRBJ1-5,TRBD1,15,-,CASSIDRGQGQPQHF,TGTGCCAGTAGTATTGACAGGGGGCAGGGTCAGCCCCAGCATTTT
TRBV6-1,TRBJ1-6,-,13,-,CASRMDRYSPLHF,TGTGCCAGCAGGATGGACAGATATTCCCCCCTCCACTTT
TRBV9,TRBJ2-7,TRBD2,15,-,CASSEGLAASYEQYF,TGTGCCAGCAGCGAAGGACTAGCGGCCTCCTACGAGCAGTACTTC
TRBV5-1,TRBJ2-7,-,12,-,CASSLVLDEQYF,TGCGCCAGCAGCTTGGTCTTAGATGAGCAGTACTTC
TRBV9,TRBJ2-1,-,12,once,CASSARSSEQFF,TGTGCCAGCAGCGCACGTAGTAGTGAGCAGTTCTTC
TRBV2,TRBJ2-5,TRBD2,15,-,CASSGLAGEQETQYF,TGTGCCAGCAGTGGACTAGCGGGGGAGCAAGAGACCCAGTACTTC
TRBV5-1,TRBJ2-5,-,14,-,CASSPGTFSETQYF,TGCGCCAGCAGCCCCGGGACTTTTTCAGAGACCCAGTACTTC
TRBV6-5,TRBJ1-6,-,14,-,CASSYSGQNSPLHF,TGTGCCAGCAGTTACTCCGGACAGAATTCACCCCTCCACTTT
TRBV7-2,TRBJ1-5,-,14,-,CASSLQGSNQPQHF,TGTGCCAGCAGCTTACAGGGAAGCAATCAGCCCCAGCATTTT
TRBV27,TRBJ1-6,TRBD1,14,-,CASSYRGNNSPLHF,TGTGCCAGCAGTTACAGGGGGAATAATTCACCCCTCCACTTT
TRBV7-9,TRBJ1-1,-,11,-,CSSSPDTEAFF,TGTTCCAGCAGTCCTGACACTGAAGCTTTCTTT
TRBV16,TRBJ2-1,TRBD2,18,-,CASSQLLTSGNSYNEQFF,TGTGCCAGCAGCCAATTGCTAACTAGCGGGAACTCCTACAATGAGCAGTTCTTC
TRBV19,TRBJ1-2,-,14,-,CASSPLQSDYGYTF,TGTGCCAGTAGTCCATTACAAAGCGACTATGGCTACACCTTC
TRBV13,TRBJ2-7,-,14,once,CASSSRVEGYEQYF,TGTGCCAGCAGCTCCCGGGTAGAGGGTTACGAGCAGTACTTC
TRBV27,TRBJ1-3,-,13,few,CASSLAQGNTIYF,TGTGCCAGCAGTTTAGCTCAGGGAAACACCATATATTTT
TRBV7-9,TRBJ2-3,-,16,-,CALPPTGYKGTDTQYF,TGTGCATTACCCCCCACAGGGTACAAAGGCACAGATACGCAGTATTTT
TRBV29-1,TRBJ2-3,TRBD2,15,-,CSVAGLAGAGDTQYF,TGCAGCGTGGCCGGACTAGCGGGAGCAGGGGATACGCAGTATTTT
TRBV5-4,TRBJ2-7,-,15,few,CASSSPGAGNYEQYF,TGTGCCAGCAGCTCGCCCGGCGCGGGGAACTACGAGCAGTACTTC
TRBV19,TRBJ2-7,-,13,-,CASSIVADYEQYF,TGTGCCAGTAGTATAGTCGCGGACTACGAGCAGTACTTC
TRBV7-9,TRBJ1-1,-,15,-,CSSSLWTDAGTEAFF,TGTTCCAGCAGCCTTTGGACAGACGCCGGCACTGAAGCTTTCTTT
TRBV9,TRBJ2-7,-,14,-,CASSVQGRGYEQYF,TGTGCCAGCAGCGTACAGGGGCGCGGGTACGAGCAGTACTTC
TRBV14,TRBJ2-7,-,13,-,CASSQVFLAEQYF,TGTGCCAGCAGCCAAGTATTTTTAGCGGAGCAGTACTTC
TRBV7-2,TRBJ1-4,-,16,-,CASSLGTAASNEKLFF,TGTGCCAGCAGCTTAGGGACAGCTGCCTCTAATGAAAAACTGTTTTTT
TRBV6-5,TRBJ2-7,-,13,-,CASSSQGTYEQYF,TGTGCCAGCAGTTCACAGGGGACTTACGAGCAGTACTTC
TRBV7-9,TRBJ2-7,-,14,-,CASSSPGSPYEQYF,TGTGCCAGCAGCTCGCCCGGTAGTCCCTACGAGCAGTACTTC
TRBV7-2,TRBJ1-5,TRBD1,17,-,CASSFSRDRFSNQPQHF,TGTGCCAGCAGCTTTTCCCGGGACAGATTTAGCAATCAGCCCCAGCATTTT
TRBV7-2,TRBJ2-7,TRBD2,15,-,CASSLSAGDSYEQYF,TGTGCCAGCAGCTTATCAGCGGGGGACTCCTACGAGCAGTACTTC
TRBV7-9,TRBJ2-3,-,15,-,CASSLDKIRTDTQYF,TGTGCCAGCAGCTTAGACAAGATCCGCACAGATACGCAGTATTTT
TRBV28,TRBJ2-7,TRBD2,15,-,CASSLAGTSANEQYF,TGTGCCAGCAGCCTGGCCGGGACTAGCGCTAACGAGCAGTACTTC